The clone carrying this T cell receptor (beta chain) was seen only a few times. Its antigen is undetermined. Constant-segment primers served in 5'RACE that generated TCR alpha and TCR beta cDNA libraries bearing sample barcodes and UMIs. TCRdb ran MiXCR on the 5' RACE reads and lists one entry per CDR3 protein. The table has 180,000 or so distinct CDR3 sequences, 16% seen once. CDR3 length: 15 residues. Trimming removed 3 bases from V and 0 bases from J, with 9 bases in between. Germline V gene lookup returns CDR1 SGHTA and CDR2 FQGNSA. The sample comes from a study of T-cell memory formation after mild COVID-19. Notes on the study in general: Among contracting clones, CD4+ were mainly CM/EM and CD8+ enriched in EMRA.

This clonotype was obtained from an adult woman who had mild COVID-19 (a few samples of this study predate the infection). Cell type and time point are not known. The chain employs TRBV7-2 and TRBJ1-3; D call uncertain. Source material: PBMCs or a T cell subset sorted from them (not recorded which). In DNA, the CDR3 is TGTGCCAGCAGCTTTGCGGTTTTCTCTGGAAACACCATATATTTT. Translated, it gives CASSFAVFSGNTIYF. Together with reference TRBV7-2 and TRBJ1-3, the CDR3 gives the full variable domain: GAGVSQSPSNKVTEKGKDVELRCDPISGHTALYWYRQSLGQGLEFLIYFQGNSAPDKSGLPSDRFSAERTGGSVSTLTIQRTQQEDSAVYLCASSFAVFSGNTIYFGEGSWLTVV.